These T cell receptor beta chains were read from a single sample in a study of chemoradiotherapy in HPV16-positive cancers. Assay used: immunoSEQ multiplex PCR; TCRdb lists only in-frame clones, some missing. The profile shows about 68,000 clones, about nine tenths of them singletons. The sample consisted of blood, taken from a patient who underwent chemoradiotherapy. The receptors originated from a human donor with HPV-associated anogenital cancer. Each CDR3 is given with its conserved first and last residue. Each record gives: J gene, CDR3 length, V gene, D gene, CDR3 protein, CDR3 DNA. A D gene is named only where the DNA matches it firmly.

TRBJ2-1,15,TRBV6-1,TRBD2,CASRAGTSEHNEQFF,TGTGCCAGCAGGGCCGGGACTAGCGAGCACAATGAGCAGTTCTTC
TRBJ1-1,16,TRBV9,TRBD1,CASSVAPGYRGGEAFF,TGTGCCAGCAGCGTAGCCCCAGGGTACAGGGGTGGGGAAGCTTTCTTT
TRBJ2-1,14,TRBV6-5,-,CASSYEPSANEQFF,TGTGCCAGCAGTTACGAGCCTAGCGCCAATGAGCAGTTCTTC
TRBJ2-1,15,TRBV10-1,-,CASSERQGGYNEQFF,TGCGCCAGCAGTGAGAGACAGGGAGGGTACAATGAGCAGTTCTTC
TRBJ1-2,15,TRBV27,TRBD1,CASSFTPGTGGGYTF,TGTGCCAGCAGTTTTACCCCCGGGACAGGGGGTGGCTACACCTTC
TRBJ1-2,12,TRBV4-1,-,CASSDDPRGYTF,TGCGCCAGCAGCGACGACCCTAGGGGCTACACCTTC
TRBJ1-1,14,TRBV4-1,-,CASSQGGVKSEAFF,TGCGCCAGCAGCCAAGGGGGCGTCAAGTCTGAAGCTTTCTTT
TRBJ2-7,13,TRBV11-2,-,CASETDVTYEQYF,TGTGCCAGCGAAACAGACGTAACCTACGAGCAGTACTTC
TRBJ2-5,16,TRBV29-1,-,CSVDIGTSLVRETQYF,TGCAGCGTTGACATCGGAACTTCTCTCGTCCGAGAGACCCAGTACTTC
TRBJ2-3,14,TRBV15,-,CATSSSLKGDTQYF,TGTGCCACCAGCAGTTCACTAAAGGGAGATACGCAGTATTTT
TRBJ2-3,16,TRBV11-3,TRBD1,CASSPGTARGADTQYF,TGTGCCAGCAGCCCAGGGACAGCGAGGGGCGCAGATACGCAGTATTTT
TRBJ1-4,16,TRBV4-2,TRBD1,CASSQNPDRGAEKLFF,TGTGCCAGCAGCCAAAACCCAGACAGGGGAGCGGAAAAACTGTTTTTT
TRBJ2-6,13,TRBV29-1,-,CSVVPGGANVLTF,TGCAGCGTTGTTCCGGGGGGGGCCAACGTCCTGACTTTC
TRBJ2-3,17,TRBV27,TRBD1,CASSLGDRVFETDTQYF,TGTGCCAGCAGTTTAGGGGACAGGGTATTTGAGACAGATACGCAGTATTTT
TRBJ1-2,14,TRBV6-4,-,CASSPSPRARGYTF,TGTGCCAGCAGCCCCTCCCCCAGGGCTCGTGGCTACACCTTC
TRBJ2-5,16,TRBV27,TRBD2,CASSLLSGRALGTQYF,TGTGCCAGCAGTCTGCTTAGCGGGAGGGCCCTCGGGACCCAGTACTTC
TRBJ1-2,13,TRBV28,-,CASSPWGYYGYTF,TGTGCCAGCAGCCCATGGGGATACTATGGCTACACCTTC
TRBJ2-7,15,TRBV10-3,TRBD2,CAISDPPSGSYEQYF,TGTGCCATCAGTGATCCCCCTAGCGGATCCTACGAGCAGTACTTC
TRBJ2-7,13,TRBV6-1,-,CASSERQVYEQYF,TGTGCCAGCAGTGAAAGACAGGTCTACGAGCAGTACTTC
TRBJ2-7,11,TRBV28,TRBD2,CASRGGPEQYF,TGTGCCAGCCGGGGGGGACCCGAGCAGTACTTC